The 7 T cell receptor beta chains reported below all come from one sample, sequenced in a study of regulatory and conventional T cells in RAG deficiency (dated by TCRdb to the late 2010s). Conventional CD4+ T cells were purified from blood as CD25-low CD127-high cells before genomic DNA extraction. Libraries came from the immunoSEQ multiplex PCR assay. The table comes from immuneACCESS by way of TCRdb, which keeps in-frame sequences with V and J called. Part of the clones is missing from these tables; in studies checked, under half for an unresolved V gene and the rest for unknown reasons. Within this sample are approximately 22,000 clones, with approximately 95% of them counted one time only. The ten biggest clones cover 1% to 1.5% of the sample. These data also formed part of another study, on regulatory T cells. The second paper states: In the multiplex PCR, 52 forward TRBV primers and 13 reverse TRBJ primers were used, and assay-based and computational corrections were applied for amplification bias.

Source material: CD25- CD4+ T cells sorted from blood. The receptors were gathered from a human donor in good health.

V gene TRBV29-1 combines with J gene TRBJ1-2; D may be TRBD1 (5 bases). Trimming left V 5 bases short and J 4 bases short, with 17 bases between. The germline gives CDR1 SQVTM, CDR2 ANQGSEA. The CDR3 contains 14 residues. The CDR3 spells CSVIYGLRGYGYTF. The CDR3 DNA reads TGCAGCGTTATTTATGGATTAAGGGGCTATGGCTACACCTTC.

In nucleotides, the CDR3 is TGTGCCAGCAGATCCAGGACAGCCTTTCGTCATACGCAGTATTTT. Its protein is CASRSRTAFRHTQYF. This rearrangement joins TRBV28 to TRBJ2-3; possibly TRBD1 for D (6 bases). This CDR3 comprises 15 residues. The germline V gene encodes CDR1 MDHEN and CDR2 SYDVKM. Between the trimmed V and J ends, which lost 6 bases and 7 bases, there was a span of 20 bases.

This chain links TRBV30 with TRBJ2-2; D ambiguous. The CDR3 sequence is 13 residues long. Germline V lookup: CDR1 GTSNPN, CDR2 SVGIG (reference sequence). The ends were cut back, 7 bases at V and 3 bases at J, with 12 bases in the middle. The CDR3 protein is CAYHLQHTGELFF. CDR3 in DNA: TGTGCCTACCACTTACAGCACACCGGGGAGCTGTTTTTT.

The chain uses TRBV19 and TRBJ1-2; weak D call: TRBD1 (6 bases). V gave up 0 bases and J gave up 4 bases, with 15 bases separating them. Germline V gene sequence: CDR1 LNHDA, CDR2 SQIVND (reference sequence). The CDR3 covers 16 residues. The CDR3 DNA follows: TGTGCCAGTAGTATAGAGGCGACAGGAACCCCCTATGGCTACACCTTC. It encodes CASSIEATGTPYGYTF.

CDR3 bases: TGTGCCAGCTCACCCGGGGCGGGGGGCCTTAGCACAGATACGCAGTATTTT. It translates to CASSPGAGGLSTDTQYF. This rearrangement joins TRBV18 to TRBJ2-3; 8 bases are shared with TRBD2. The germline gives CDR1 KGHSH, CDR2 LQKENI. The CDR3 loop spans 17 amino acids. The V and J ends lost 3 bases and 0 bases, in that order; junction bases with no gene match: 8. Supplemented by reference TRBV18 and TRBJ2-3, the full variable domain reads NAGVMQNPRHLVRRRGQEARLRCSPMKGHSHVYWYRQLPEEGLKFMVYLQKENIIDESGMPKERFSAEFPKEGPSILRIQQVVRGDSAAYFCASSPGAGGLSTDTQYFGPGTRLTVL.

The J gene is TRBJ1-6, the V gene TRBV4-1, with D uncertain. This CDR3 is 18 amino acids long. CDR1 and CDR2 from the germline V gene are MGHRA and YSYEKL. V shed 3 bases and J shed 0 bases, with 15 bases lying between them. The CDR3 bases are TGCGCCAGCAGCCATGGTTTTGTGAAGCACTCCTATAATTCACCCCTCCACTTT. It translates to CASSHGFVKHSYNSPLHF.

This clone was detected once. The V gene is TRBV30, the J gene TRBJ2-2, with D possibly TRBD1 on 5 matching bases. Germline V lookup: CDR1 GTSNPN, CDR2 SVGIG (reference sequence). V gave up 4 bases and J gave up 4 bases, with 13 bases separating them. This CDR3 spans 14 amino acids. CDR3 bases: TGTGCCTGGATGTCCAGGGCGACCACCGGGGAGCTGTTTTTT. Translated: CAWMSRATTGELFF.